The TCR beta chain described here comes from a study of T-cell reconstitution after alpha-beta-depleted transplantation in children. This clonotype was detected only a few times. TCRbeta library construction was performed incorporating unique molecular identifiers. TCRdb called the PCR reads again in MiXCR, with one record for every CDR3 protein. The table shows around 600,000 distinct CDR3 sequences, with roughly 10% occurring only once. The TCR originated in a human donor who donated a stem cell graft to a child with acute myeloid leukemia. Source: PBMCs from the stem cell graft donor, taken from the stem cell graft.

In nucleotides, the CDR3 is TGTGCCTGGAAGACTAGCGGGAACACCGGGGAGCTGTTTTTT. It codes for CAWKTSGNTGELFF. V is TRBV30 and J is TRBJ2-2, with TRBD2 identical over 9 bases. This CDR3 contains 14 residues. V was clipped by 4 bases and J by 1 base; unmatched bases: 1. Germline lookup yields CDR1 GTSNPN and CDR2 SVGIG (reference sequence).